Listed here are 21 T cell receptor beta chains from one sample, sequenced in a study of cytomegalovirus exposure and HLA in healthy donors (dated by TCRdb to 2015 to 2018). The protocol used for the library was the immunoSEQ multiplex PCR assay. Sourced from immuneACCESS, this table was stored by TCRdb with only in-frame sequences that have V and J called. A share of the clones is absent; for the studies checked, an unresolved V gene accounts for under half, and the remainder has no known explanation. Here the sample has some 150,000 clones; 70% to 90% occur a single time. Approximately 7.5% of the sample belongs to the ten largest clones. The sequencing sample was made of PBMCs. These receptor sequences come from a woman aged 18 to 35 in good health and CMV-seropositive.

The genes are TRBV5-6 and TRBJ1-6; TRBD1 matches 7 bases. Germline trimming cut 4 bases from V and 6 bases from J; bases unmatched to any gene: 4. Germline CDR1 SGHDT, CDR2 YYEEEE. CDR3 length: 14 amino acids. CDR3 protein: CASSATGSNSPLHF. For the CDR3, the DNA is TGTGCCAGCAGCGCGACAGGGTCTAATTCACCCCTCCACTTT.

The chain carries TRBV28 and TRBJ1-2; 11 bases map to TRBD1. Trimming cost V 5 bases and J 6 bases; bases outside gene matches: 11. The CDR3 is made up of 16 amino acids. Germline V gene data show CDR1 as MDHEN and CDR2 as SYDVKM. This CDR3 is CASSPTRDRGSNGYTF. In DNA, the CDR3 is TGTGCCAGCAGTCCTACAAGGGACAGGGGGTCTAATGGCTACACCTTC.

The chain joins TRBV7-9 to TRBJ1-1, with D possibly TRBD1 on 6 matching bases. CDR3 length: 15 amino acids. The germline V and J ends were trimmed by 5 bases and 3 bases, with 16 bases remaining between them. Looked up from germline, CDR1 is SEHNR and CDR2 is FQNEAQ (reference sequence). In DNA form, the CDR3 reads TGTGCCAGCAGCGTACACAGGGCTGGGGACACTGAAGCTTTCTTT. This gives the protein CASSVHRAGDTEAFF. Full variable domain (rest looked up from reference TRBV7-9 and TRBJ1-1): DTGVSQNPRHKITKRGQNVTFRCDPISEHNRLYWYRQTLGQGPEFLTYFQNEAQLEKSRLLSDRFSAERPKGSFSTLEIQRTEQGDSAMYLCASSVHRAGDTEAFFGQGTRLTVV.

The chain has TRBV5-1 and TRBJ2-3; a weak D match, TRBD2 (6 bases). V was pared by 3 bases and J by 6 bases, with 26 bases between. From germline, CDR1 is SGHRS and CDR2 YFSETQ. This CDR3 has 18 residues. CDR3 bases: TGCGCCAGCAGCTGGGGAGGTGGGGGTGCCCAACTAGGGGATACGCAGTATTTT. It is translated as CASSWGGGGAQLGDTQYF.

J is TRBJ2-7 and V is TRBV6-1; no clear D gene. Looked up from germline, CDR1 is MNHNS and CDR2 is SASEGT. This CDR3 has 12 amino acids. V lost 7 bases and J lost 2, with 9 bases in between. The CDR3 coding sequence is TGTGCCAGCAAGGAGACGACCTACGAGCAGTACTTC. Its translation is CASKETTYEQYF.

This chain joins TRBV27 and TRBJ2-7; 7 bases align to TRBD1. The length of the CDR3 is 14 residues. The trim removed 6 bases at V and 4 bases at J, leaving 9 bases unmatched. Germline V gene sequence: CDR1 MNHEY, CDR2 SMNVEV (reference sequence). CDR3 protein: CASSFNRGPYEQYF. In nucleotides, the CDR3 is TGTGCCAGCAGCTTCAACAGGGGTCCTTACGAGCAGTACTTC.

The chain employs TRBV27 and TRBJ1-2; possibly TRBD1 for D (5 bases). From germline, CDR1 is MNHEY and CDR2 SMNVEV (reference sequence). This CDR3 contains 15 residues. Trimming removed 5 bases at V and 2 bases at J, with 15 bases between. The CDR3 sequence: CASSTTWPGNYGYTF. CDR3 sequence (DNA): TGTGCCAGCAGTACAACCTGGCCAGGGAACTATGGCTACACCTTC.

The chain uses TRBV6-5 and TRBJ1-2; possible D gene TRBD1, 6 bases. CDR3 length equals 14 residues. CDR1 is MNHEY, CDR2 SVGAGI, per germline. V lost 0 bases and J lost 4, with 9 bases in between. CDR3 sequence (DNA): TGTGCCAGCAGTTACTCGCCGACAGGCTATGGCTACACCTTC. Translation gives CASSYSPTGYGYTF.

The chain employs TRBV2 and TRBJ2-3; D might be TRBD2 (5 bases). V lost 10 bases, J lost 1 base, and 12 bases lay in between. CDR3 length: 13 amino acids. Germline V gene lookup returns CDR1 SNHLY and CDR2 FYNNEI. CDR3 DNA sequence: TGTGCCACCTCACTAGGACGCACAGATACGCAGTATTTT. Its protein is CATSLGRTDTQYF.

This chain joins TRBV2 and TRBJ2-5; 11 bases map to TRBD1. This CDR3 spans 17 amino acids. CDR1 is SNHLY, CDR2 FYNNEI, per germline. V gave up 6 bases and J gave up 5 bases; unmatched junction bases: 14. CDR3 protein: CASRGDRGVERGETQYF. CDR3 nucleotide sequence: TGTGCCAGCAGGGGGGACAGGGGGGTGGAAAGAGGGGAGACCCAGTACTTC.

This rearrangement joins TRBV30 to TRBJ1-6, with a possible D match to TRBD1 (5 bases). V dropped 0 bases and J dropped 6 bases, with 15 bases sitting between them. Germline V gives CDR1 GTSNPN, CDR2 SVGIG (reference sequence). The CDR3 covers 16 residues. CDR3 nucleotide sequence: TGTGCCTGGAGTGTAAGGTGGGGGGGAGGTAATTCACCCCTCCACTTT. Translation: CAWSVRWGGGNSPLHF. Full variable domain (rest looked up from reference TRBV30 and TRBJ1-6): SQTIHQWPATLVQPVGSPLSLECTVEGTSNPNLYWYRQAAGRGLQLLFYSVGIGQISSEVPQNLSASRPQDRQFILSSKKLLLSDSGFYLCAWSVRWGGGNSPLHFGNGTRLTVT.

The genes are TRBV7-9 and TRBJ2-2; 10 nucleotides agree with TRBD2. V trimming: 2 bases; J trimming: 4 bases; junction bases outside the gene matches: 7. The germline V gene has CDR1 SEHNR and CDR2 FQNEAQ (reference sequence). The CDR3 loop spans 17 amino acids. Here the CDR3 reads CASSLPSGSQSTGELFF. The CDR3 region has the DNA TGTGCCAGCAGCTTACCTAGCGGGAGCCAGAGCACCGGGGAGCTGTTTTTT.

The chain has TRBV19 and TRBJ1-6; D is unresolved. Germline CDR1 and CDR2: LNHDA and SQIVND (reference sequence). V lost 5 bases and J 0 bases, leaving 14 bases between the germline ends. CDR3 length equals 17 residues. The CDR3 sequence: CASSSRAGSSYNSPLHF. The CDR3, as DNA: TGTGCCAGTAGTTCCAGAGCGGGCAGCTCCTATAATTCACCCCTCCACTTT.

The J gene is TRBJ2-1, the V gene TRBV18; the match to TRBD2 covers 13 bases. CDR1 is KGHSH and CDR2 is LQKENI in the germline V gene. The CDR3 runs 17 residues. The ends lost 4 bases at V and 10 bases at J; junction bases unmatched: 13. In DNA, the CDR3 is TGTGCCAGCTCACGACCACAGGGGACTAGCGGGGCACTCGAGCAGTTCTTC. Translated, it gives CASSRPQGTSGALEQFF.

J is TRBJ2-7 and V is TRBV5-1, with 8 nucleotides matching TRBD2. Trimming removed 0 bases from V and 3 bases from J; junction bases left unmatched: 11. Looked up from germline, CDR1 is SGHRS and CDR2 is YFSETQ. The CDR3 covers 17 residues. In nucleotides, the CDR3 is TGCGCCAGCAGCTTGGGACTAGCGACAAAGTCGGTCTACGAGCAGTACTTC. Its protein is CASSLGLATKSVYEQYF. Full variable domain (outside the CDR3, taken from reference TRBV5-1 and TRBJ2-7): KAGVTQTPRYLIKTRGQQVTLSCSPISGHRSVSWYQQTPGQGLQFLFEYFSETQRNKGNFPGRFSGRQFSNSRSEMNVSTLELGDSALYLCASSLGLATKSVYEQYFGPGTRLTVT.

The CDR3 loop reads CASSLTAIPGSGNTIYF. The CDR3 coding sequence is TGTGCCAGCAGCCTCACGGCCATCCCGGGCTCTGGAAACACCATATATTTT. V gene TRBV9 combines with J gene TRBJ1-3; D not resolved. Germline values: CDR1 SGDLS, CDR2 YYNGEE. V lost 4 bases and J lost 0, with 17 bases in between. The CDR3 extends over 17 amino acids. Based on the CDR3 plus reference TRBV9 and TRBJ1-3, the full variable domain is DSGVTQTPKHLITATGQRVTLRCSPRSGDLSVYWYQQSLDQGLQFLIQYYNGEERAKGNILERFSAQQFPDLHSELNLSSLELGDSALYFCASSLTAIPGSGNTIYFGEGSWLTVV.

The chain couples TRBV28 to TRBJ1-1; D is undetermined. The CDR3 consists of 14 residues. The germline V gene encodes CDR1 MDHEN and CDR2 SYDVKM. Trimming pared 2 bases from V and 3 bases from J, leaving 10 bases between. The CDR3 nucleotides are TGTGCCAGCAGTTTAGGGAGGCCCGACACTGAAGCTTTCTTT. Its protein product is CASSLGRPDTEAFF.

The chain uses TRBV18 and TRBJ1-1; 10 positions agree with TRBD1. V lost 4 bases to trimming and J lost 5 bases; unmatched junction nucleotides: 4. The CDR3 is made up of 14 amino acids. From germline, CDR1 is KGHSH and CDR2 LQKENI. The CDR3 region is CASSLGQGGTEAFF. The CDR3 DNA reads as TGTGCCAGCTCACTAGGACAGGGGGGTACTGAAGCTTTCTTT.

This clone was seen a single time. V and J are TRBV30 and TRBJ1-5; tentative D call: TRBD1 (6 bases). Germline CDR1 is GTSNPN and CDR2 is SVGIG (reference sequence). The CDR3 has 13 residues. Trimming pared 2 bases from V and 4 bases from J, leaving 9 bases between. Written as DNA, the CDR3 is TGTGCCTGGAGTAGACAGGAGAATCAGCCCCAGCATTTT. Protein product: CAWSRQENQPQHF.

The chain has TRBV11-2 and TRBJ1-1; D perhaps matches TRBD1 (5 bases). This CDR3 region has 14 residues. Trimming removed 5 bases from V and 4 bases from J, with 14 bases in between. Germline CDR1 is SGHAT and CDR2 is FQNNGV. CDR3 region: CASSKDSLRTEAFF. The DNA for the CDR3 is TGTGCCAGCAGCAAAGACAGTCTCCGCACTGAAGCTTTCTTT.

This clone was recorded once. One end of the junction fails to match germline, which may point to a read error. J is TRBJ1-2 and V is TRBV28; TRBD1 matches 10 bases. CDR1 is MDHEN and CDR2 is SYDVKM in the germline V gene. This CDR3 has 13 amino acids. CDR3 loop: CASRVGTGERFAF. CDR3 bases: TGTGCCAGCAGGGTGGGGACAGGGGAAAGATTCGCCTTC.